Below, 19 T cell receptor beta chains from the same sample are listed, as sequenced in a study of T cell changes during pregnancy in multiple sclerosis. Using immunoSEQ multiplex PCR, the repertoire was profiled, and TCRdb retains in-frame clones only, with some absent. The table records tens of thousands of clones, about 93% of them present only once. Material: CD4+ T cells from peripheral blood mononuclear cells, obtained in the third trimester of pregnancy. The receptors originated from a female donor in good health, enrolled as a control in a pregnancy study.

This clone has only a few counts. The V gene is TRBV28, the J gene TRBJ2-5; D is uncertain. Germline V lookup: CDR1 MDHEN, CDR2 SYDVKM. Trimming stripped 5 bases from V and 0 bases from J, with 7 bases between. The CDR3 is 13 residues long. The CDR3 protein is CASSVTNQETQYF. CDR3 coding DNA: TGTGCCAGCAGTGTTACTAACCAAGAGACCCAGTACTTC. The full variable domain, with the rest looked up from reference TRBV28 and TRBJ2-5, is DVKVTQSSRYLVKRTGEKVFLECVQDMDHENMFWYRQDPGLGLRLIYFSYDVKMKEKGDIPEGYSVSREKKERFSLILESASTNQTSMYLCASSVTNQETQYFGPGTRLLVL.

The chain uses TRBV6-1 and TRBJ2-7; no firm D call. Germline CDR1 reads MNHNS; CDR2 reads SASEGT. The germline V and J ends were trimmed by 1 base and 5 bases, with 9 bases remaining between them. The CDR3 sequence is 13 residues long. CDR3 sequence reads: CASSEGNRDEQYF. The DNA of the CDR3 is TGTGCCAGCAGTGAAGGAAACCGGGACGAGCAGTACTTC.

V gene TRBV5-4 combines with J gene TRBJ2-5, with D possibly being TRBD2 (5 bases). Trimming took off 0 bases at V and 4 bases at J, with 7 bases between the two ends. This CDR3 region has 13 residues. Germline V gives CDR1 SGHNT, CDR2 YYREEE (reference sequence). The CDR3 is CASSLALGETQYF. CDR3 bases: TGTGCCAGCAGCTTGGCACTAGGAGAGACCCAGTACTTC.

This chain connects TRBV5-1 to TRBJ1-1, with TRBD1 matching over 7 bases. CDR3 size: 16 residues. CDR1 is SGHRS, CDR2 YFSETQ, per germline. The V gene end was trimmed by 1 base and the J gene end by 5 bases; junction bases not matched to a gene: 11. Written as DNA, the CDR3 is TGCGCCAGCAGCTTGCGGGCAGGGGGTAGAAAAACTGAAGCTTTCTTT. This encodes CASSLRAGGRKTEAFF.

This clone showed up just once. The chain couples TRBV7-8 to TRBJ1-1; D not resolved. CDR1 is SGHVS, CDR2 FQNEAQ, per germline. The CDR3 runs 13 residues. V lost 2 bases and J 5 bases, leaving 9 bases between the germline ends. CDR3 DNA: TGTGCCAGCAGCTTAACGCCAGTGACTGAAGCTTTCTTT. It codes for CASSLTPVTEAFF.

The chain carries TRBV10-3 and TRBJ2-7, with TRBD1 identical over 9 bases. Germline CDR1 reads ENHRY; CDR2 reads SYGVKD. This CDR3 region has 14 residues. V shed 5 bases and J 2 bases; nucleotides not matched to a gene: 4. DNA for the CDR3: TGTGCCATCAGTCCCGGGACAGGGACCTACGAGCAGTACTTC. It encodes CAISPGTGTYEQYF.

This clone was picked up a small number of times. The CDR3, as DNA: TGTGCCAGTACTCGAGACAGGAACACTGAAGCTTTCTTT. Amino acid sequence: CASTRDRNTEAFF. The J gene is TRBJ1-1, the V gene TRBV19, with D possibly being TRBD1 (5 bases). The germline V and J ends were trimmed by 7 bases and 1 base, with 10 bases remaining between them. The germline gives CDR1 LNHDA, CDR2 SQIVND (reference sequence). The CDR3 runs 13 residues.

The chain couples TRBV29-1 to TRBJ2-3; a possible D gene is TRBD1 (5 bases). The CDR3 is 14 amino acids. The V end was cut by 7 bases, the J end by 3 bases, with 17 bases between. Germline CDR1 and CDR2: SQVTM and ANQGSEA. CDR3 region: CSAQAWGGTDTQYF. CDR3 DNA: TGCAGCGCCCAAGCGTGGGGCGGAACAGATACGCAGTATTTT.

V usage is TRBV6-1 and J usage is TRBJ1-2; D is ambiguous. The V gene lost 4 bases and the J gene lost 3 bases, with 15 bases spanning the gap. Germline loops: CDR1 MNHNS, CDR2 SASEGT. The CDR3 runs to 15 residues. The CDR3: CASSVLSGRDYGYTF. CDR3 coding DNA: TGTGCCAGCAGTGTCCTAAGCGGGAGGGACTATGGCTACACCTTC.

This rearrangement joins TRBV27 to TRBJ2-2; 12 bases agree with TRBD1. CDR1 is MNHEY, CDR2 SMNVEV, per germline (reference sequence). This CDR3 spans 13 amino acids. V lost 8 bases, J lost 6 bases, and 1 base stayed unmatched. The CDR3 nucleotides are TGTGCCAGCTGGGACAGGGGGCCCGGGGAGCTGTTTTTT. Translating gives CASWDRGPGELFF.

The chain has TRBV28 and TRBJ1-1, with D uncertain. This CDR3 is 17 amino acids long. Germline V gene data show CDR1 as MDHEN and CDR2 as SYDVKM. The V and J ends lost 3 bases and 0 bases respectively, with 17 bases between them. The CDR3, as DNA: TGTGCCAGCAGTTTTTTCCCGCGGGGTAACATGAACACTGAAGCTTTCTTT. This codes for CASSFFPRGNMNTEAFF.

The chain combines TRBV7-2 with TRBJ2-1, with 9 bases fitting TRBD2. The V gene's germline CDR1 is SGHTA and CDR2 FQGNSA. The J segment lost 0 bases and the V segment lost 5 bases, leaving 5 bases of the junction unmatched. This CDR3 comprises 16 residues. CDR3 sequence reads: CASSAQLAGSYNEQFF. The CDR3 DNA follows: TGTGCCAGCAGCGCACAACTAGCGGGCTCCTACAATGAGCAGTTCTTC.

There are a few counts of this clone. The rearrangement uses TRBV30 and TRBJ1-1; 7 nucleotides match TRBD1. The trim removed 6 bases at V and 3 bases at J, leaving 7 bases unmatched. The CDR3 totals 13 residues. CDR1 is GTSNPN and CDR2 is SVGIG in the germline V gene (reference sequence). CDR3 coding DNA: TGTGCCTGTAAGGGACAGATATACACTGAAGCTTTCTTT. Its protein is CACKGQIYTEAFF.

The chain is built from TRBV4-2 and TRBJ2-7; 15 nucleotides align to TRBD2. J was trimmed by 1 base and V by 4 bases; bases with no gene match: 14. This CDR3 is built from 20 residues. Germline loops: CDR1 LGHNA, CDR2 YNFKEQ. CDR3 region: CASSLPSYGLAGGQSYEQYF. The CDR3 DNA sequence: TGTGCCAGCAGCCTACCCAGCTACGGACTAGCGGGGGGGCAGTCCTACGAGCAGTACTTC.

The V gene is TRBV9, the J gene TRBJ2-3, with 7 bases that match TRBD2. Unmatched junction bases numbered 5, after V lost 2 bases and J lost 2 bases. Germline CDR1 SGDLS, CDR2 YYNGEE. The CDR3 totals 15 residues. In DNA form, the CDR3 reads TGTGCCAGCAGCGTCATAGCGGGCCACACAGATACGCAGTATTTT. As protein: CASSVIAGHTDTQYF.

J is TRBJ1-2 and V is TRBV5-1, with 7 nucleotides matching TRBD1. Trimming removed 3 bases from V and 8 bases from J; junction bases left unmatched: 13. In germline, CDR1 is SGHRS, CDR2 YFSETQ. This CDR3 region has 15 residues. The CDR3, as DNA: TGCGCCAGCAGCTACAACTCAGACAGGGCGGGCGGCTACACCTTC. Translating gives CASSYNSDRAGGYTF.

As concerns this clone: The identical CDR3 is also encoded by other nucleotide sequences in the sample. The rearrangement joins TRBV30 to TRBJ1-1; the match to TRBD1 covers 9 bases. The CDR3 is 16 residues long. The junction had 9 bases not matched to a gene; V was cut back by 1 base and J by 3 bases. Germline assignment: CDR1 GTSNPN and CDR2 SVGIG (reference sequence). The CDR3 bases are TGTGCCTGGAGTGGGGGAGGGACAGGGCTGGACACTGAAGCTTTCTTT. Amino acids: CAWSGGGTGLDTEAFF.

The rearrangement uses TRBV5-1 and TRBJ2-1, with D maybe TRBD1 (5 bases). The CDR3 length is 12 residues. With 0 bases removed from V and 12 bases from J, the gap between germline ends came to 10 bases. Germline CDR1 and CDR2: SGHRS and YFSETQ. This chain's CDR3 is CASSLGGRAQFF. The CDR3 nucleotides are TGCGCCAGCAGCTTGGGTGGCAGGGCGCAGTTCTTC.

This chain joins TRBV19 and TRBJ2-3; 9 bases are shared with TRBD2. The CDR3 loop spans 15 amino acids. Germline values: CDR1 LNHDA, CDR2 SQIVND (reference sequence). Trimming removed 7 bases from V and 3 bases from J; junction bases left unmatched: 8. The CDR3 protein is CASTLLAGLTDTQYF. As DNA, the CDR3 is TGTGCCAGTACTCTACTAGCGGGTCTTACAGATACGCAGTATTTT.